The rows below give T cell receptor beta chains drawn from one sample of a study of blood T cell repertoires in COVID-19. Data came from immunoSEQ multiplex PCR; TCRdb stores just in-frame clones and leaves some out. Of more than 150,000 clones detected, approximately 80% appear once; the ten largest clones hold about an eighth. The specimen sequenced was PBMCs or T cells enriched from blood (not recorded which). The receptors were sampled from a man in his sixties who had been exposed to COVID-19. The CDR3 runs from the conserved cysteine through the conserved F or W. Fields, in order: J gene, D gene, V gene, CDR3 protein. D genes are given only for firm matches.

j_call: TRBJ2-7
d_call: NA
v_call: TRBV5-1
cdr3_aa: CASSLDPSGYEQYF

j_call: TRBJ1-5
d_call: TRBD1
v_call: TRBV27
cdr3_aa: CASSANTGVPGQPQHF

j_call: TRBJ1-2
d_call: NA
v_call: TRBV12-3/TRBV12-4
cdr3_aa: CASSLEANYGYTF

j_call: TRBJ1-1
d_call: NA
v_call: TRBV6-4
cdr3_aa: CASSAEAGNTEAFF

j_call: TRBJ2-3
d_call: TRBD1
v_call: TRBV30
cdr3_aa: CAWSGTVSTDTQYF

j_call: TRBJ1-1
d_call: NA
v_call: TRBV16
cdr3_aa: CASSQSHRPNTEAFF

j_call: TRBJ1-4
d_call: NA
v_call: TRBV28
cdr3_aa: CASRAGGNNEKLFF

j_call: TRBJ2-7
d_call: NA
v_call: TRBV29-1
cdr3_aa: CSVGFQAEQYF

j_call: TRBJ2-3
d_call: TRBD2
v_call: TRBV4-3
cdr3_aa: CASSQDKLTGTSSTDTQYF

j_call: TRBJ2-1
d_call: NA
v_call: TRBV4-2
cdr3_aa: CASSQDGRNEQFF

j_call: TRBJ2-7
d_call: NA
v_call: TRBV7-2
cdr3_aa: CASSLVPQYEQYF

j_call: TRBJ1-1
d_call: NA
v_call: TRBV3-1/TRBV3-2
cdr3_aa: CASSRTENTEAFF

j_call: TRBJ2-1
d_call: NA
v_call: TRBV9
cdr3_aa: CASSVRDYPNEQFF

j_call: TRBJ1-1
d_call: NA
v_call: TRBV5-1
cdr3_aa: CASSLVDRRNTEAFF

j_call: TRBJ1-2
d_call: NA
v_call: TRBV10-3
cdr3_aa: CAISEGAQNYGYTF

j_call: TRBJ2-3
d_call: TRBD2
v_call: TRBV9
cdr3_aa: CASSVGGSETDTQYF

j_call: TRBJ1-1
d_call: TRBD1
v_call: TRBV5-1
cdr3_aa: CASSPTGVGNTEAFF

j_call: TRBJ2-7
d_call: NA
v_call: TRBV18
cdr3_aa: CASSLPDRPHYEQYF

j_call: TRBJ1-2
d_call: NA
v_call: TRBV4-3
cdr3_aa: CASSQDYRVSYGYTF

j_call: TRBJ2-7
d_call: TRBD1
v_call: TRBV27
cdr3_aa: CASSSAGQGWRKDSYEQYF

j_call: TRBJ1-2
d_call: TRBD1
v_call: TRBV14
cdr3_aa: CASSLRDRGLGYGYTF

j_call: TRBJ2-3
d_call: TRBD2
v_call: TRBV2
cdr3_aa: CATPNSGESGDTQYF

j_call: TRBJ2-3
d_call: NA
v_call: TRBV5-1
cdr3_aa: CASSPSAGRTDTQYF

j_call: TRBJ2-1
d_call: NA
v_call: TRBV5-4
cdr3_aa: CASSFGGSGSYNEQFF

j_call: TRBJ1-5
d_call: NA
v_call: TRBV19
cdr3_aa: CASSDLDQPQHF

j_call: TRBJ2-7
d_call: NA
v_call: TRBV3-1/TRBV3-2
cdr3_aa: CASSPSLGPPYEQYF

j_call: TRBJ2-2
d_call: NA
v_call: TRBV6-5
cdr3_aa: CASRASILTGELFF

j_call: TRBJ1-2
d_call: NA
v_call: TRBV7-2
cdr3_aa: CASSPIGGTNYGYTF

j_call: TRBJ1-4
d_call: NA
v_call: TRBV10-1
cdr3_aa: CASSARVDEKLFF

j_call: TRBJ1-1
d_call: TRBD1
v_call: TRBV7-2
cdr3_aa: CASSPYQGGRNTEAFF

j_call: TRBJ2-3
d_call: TRBD2
v_call: TRBV19
cdr3_aa: CASSTHSGRGDTQYF

j_call: TRBJ1-1
d_call: TRBD1
v_call: TRBV19
cdr3_aa: CASSIVGTGGTAFF

j_call: TRBJ2-7
d_call: TRBD1
v_call: TRBV2
cdr3_aa: CASVRDRVLDYEQYF

j_call: TRBJ1-5
d_call: NA
v_call: TRBV6-1
cdr3_aa: CASSENYSNQPQHF

j_call: TRBJ2-2
d_call: NA
v_call: TRBV28
cdr3_aa: CASSPTRRGELFF

j_call: TRBJ2-7
d_call: TRBD2
v_call: TRBV11-2
cdr3_aa: CASRGGGSYEQYF

j_call: TRBJ2-1
d_call: NA
v_call: TRBV11-2
cdr3_aa: CASSSSGTPRNEQFF

j_call: TRBJ1-1
d_call: TRBD1
v_call: TRBV18
cdr3_aa: CASSPSSGGHTEAFF

j_call: TRBJ1-6
d_call: TRBD1
v_call: TRBV6-5
cdr3_aa: CASSSPRQGRSPLHF

j_call: TRBJ1-3
d_call: TRBD1
v_call: TRBV29-1
cdr3_aa: CSAGQGPGNTIYF

j_call: TRBJ2-1
d_call: NA
v_call: TRBV20-1
cdr3_aa: CSASGPGLYYNEQFF

j_call: TRBJ1-5
d_call: NA
v_call: TRBV18
cdr3_aa: CASSPQGGGNQPQHF

j_call: TRBJ2-1
d_call: NA
v_call: TRBV6-5
cdr3_aa: CASSYAGSHNEQFF

j_call: TRBJ1-1
d_call: TRBD1
v_call: TRBV7-9
cdr3_aa: CASSFAGGTTEAFF

j_call: TRBJ2-3
d_call: NA
v_call: TRBV9
cdr3_aa: CASSVASSGFTDTQYF

j_call: TRBJ2-1
d_call: TRBD2
v_call: TRBV15
cdr3_aa: CATRGTSSDEQFF

j_call: TRBJ2-4
d_call: TRBD2
v_call: TRBV9
cdr3_aa: CASSVDSLAGAKNIQYF

j_call: TRBJ1-5
d_call: NA
v_call: TRBV6-1
cdr3_aa: CASSEGQAINQPQHF

j_call: TRBJ1-2
d_call: TRBD1
v_call: TRBV6-1
cdr3_aa: CASSEGTGGFGYTF

j_call: TRBJ2-1
d_call: NA
v_call: TRBV3-1/TRBV3-2
cdr3_aa: CASSFEAAVQFF

j_call: TRBJ2-3
d_call: NA
v_call: TRBV7-3
cdr3_aa: CASSLTPDLLDTQYF

j_call: TRBJ1-1
d_call: TRBD1
v_call: TRBV5-1
cdr3_aa: CASSLGYRGHGTEAFF

j_call: TRBJ2-3
d_call: TRBD2
v_call: TRBV11-3
cdr3_aa: CASSPGTSGEDTQYF

j_call: TRBJ2-7
d_call: TRBD2
v_call: TRBV7-2
cdr3_aa: CASGELAGVNGYEQYF

j_call: TRBJ1-5
d_call: NA
v_call: TRBV19
cdr3_aa: CASSPPDSGGFSYLGNQPQHF

j_call: TRBJ1-3
d_call: TRBD1
v_call: TRBV11-2
cdr3_aa: CASSFGTGGGNTIYF